This TCR beta chain derives from a study of a mutant IDH1 vaccine in newly diagnosed glioma. Time point specified: week 11, during vaccination. Each vaccine dose was 300 ug of mutant IDH1 20-mer peptide, with topical imiquimod. The germline gives CDR1 MNHNS, CDR2 SASEGT. The CDR3 sequence is 15 residues long. The V gene lost 5 bases and the J gene lost 4 bases, with 15 bases spanning the gap. As regards this clone: What it recognizes is unknown.

Libraries were prepared by immunoSEQ multiplex PCR; TCRdb keeps only in-frame clonotypes and omits some of them. The sample has 95,000 to 120,000 clones; roughly nine tenths are singletons. The origin of this receptor is a woman aged 45-59 years with glioma. The starting material was PBMCs, obtained from a glioma patient whose treatment included an IDH1 peptide vaccine. This chain connects TRBV6-1 to TRBJ2-1, with a possible D match to TRBD2 (6 bases). The CDR3 sequence is CASSPGTYPYNEQFF. CDR3 coding DNA: TGTGCCAGCAGTCCTGGGACTTACCCTTACAATGAGCAGTTCTTC.